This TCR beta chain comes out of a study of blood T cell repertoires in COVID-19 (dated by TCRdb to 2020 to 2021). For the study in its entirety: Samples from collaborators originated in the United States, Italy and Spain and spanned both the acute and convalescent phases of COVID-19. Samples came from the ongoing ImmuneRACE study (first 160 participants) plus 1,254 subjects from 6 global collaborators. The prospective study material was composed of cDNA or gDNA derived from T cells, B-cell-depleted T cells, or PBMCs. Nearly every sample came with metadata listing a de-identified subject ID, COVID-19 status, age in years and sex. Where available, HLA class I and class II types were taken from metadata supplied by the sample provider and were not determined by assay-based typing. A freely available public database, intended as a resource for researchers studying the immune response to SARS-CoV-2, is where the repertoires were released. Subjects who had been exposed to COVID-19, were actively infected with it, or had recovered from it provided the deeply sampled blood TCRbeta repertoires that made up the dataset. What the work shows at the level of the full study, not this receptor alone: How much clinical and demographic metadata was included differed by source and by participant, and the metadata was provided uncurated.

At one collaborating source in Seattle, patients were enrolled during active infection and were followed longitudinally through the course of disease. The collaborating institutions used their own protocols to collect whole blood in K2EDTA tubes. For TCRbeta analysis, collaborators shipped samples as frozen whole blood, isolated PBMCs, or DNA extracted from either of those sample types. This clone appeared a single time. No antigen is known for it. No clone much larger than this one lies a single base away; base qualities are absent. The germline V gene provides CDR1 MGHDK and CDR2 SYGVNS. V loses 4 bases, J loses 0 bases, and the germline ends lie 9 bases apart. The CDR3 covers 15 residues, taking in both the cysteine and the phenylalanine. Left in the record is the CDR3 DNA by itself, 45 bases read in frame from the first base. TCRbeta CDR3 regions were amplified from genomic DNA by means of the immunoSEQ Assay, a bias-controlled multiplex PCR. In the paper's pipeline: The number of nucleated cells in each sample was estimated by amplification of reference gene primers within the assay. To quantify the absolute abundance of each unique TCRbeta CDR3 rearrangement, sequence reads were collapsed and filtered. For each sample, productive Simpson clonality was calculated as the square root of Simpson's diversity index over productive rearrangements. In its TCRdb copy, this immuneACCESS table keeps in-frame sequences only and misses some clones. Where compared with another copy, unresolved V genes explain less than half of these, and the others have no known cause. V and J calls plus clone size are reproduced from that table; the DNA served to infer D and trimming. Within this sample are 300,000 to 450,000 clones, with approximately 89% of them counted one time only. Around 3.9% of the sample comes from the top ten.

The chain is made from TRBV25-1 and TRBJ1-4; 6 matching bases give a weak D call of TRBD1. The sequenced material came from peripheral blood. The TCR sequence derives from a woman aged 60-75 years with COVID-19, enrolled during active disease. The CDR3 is CASSAYRATNEKLFF. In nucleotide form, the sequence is TGTGCCAGCAGTGCGTACAGGGCAACTAATGAAAAACTGTTTTTT.